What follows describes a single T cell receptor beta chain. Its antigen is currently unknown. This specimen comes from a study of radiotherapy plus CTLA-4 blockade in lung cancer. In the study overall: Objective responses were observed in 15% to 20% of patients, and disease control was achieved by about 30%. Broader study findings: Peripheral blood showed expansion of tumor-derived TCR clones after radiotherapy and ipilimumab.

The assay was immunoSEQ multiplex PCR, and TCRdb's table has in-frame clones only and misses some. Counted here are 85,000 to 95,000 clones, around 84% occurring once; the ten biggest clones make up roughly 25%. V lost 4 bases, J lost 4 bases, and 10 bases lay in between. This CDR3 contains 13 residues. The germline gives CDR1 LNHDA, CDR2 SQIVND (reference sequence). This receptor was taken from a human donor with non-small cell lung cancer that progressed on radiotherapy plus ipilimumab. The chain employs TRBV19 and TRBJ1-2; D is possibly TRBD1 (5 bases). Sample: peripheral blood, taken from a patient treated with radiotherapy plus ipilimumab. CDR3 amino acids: CASSNTRAYGYTF. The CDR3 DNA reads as TGTGCCAGTAGTAATACCAGGGCCTATGGCTACACCTTC.